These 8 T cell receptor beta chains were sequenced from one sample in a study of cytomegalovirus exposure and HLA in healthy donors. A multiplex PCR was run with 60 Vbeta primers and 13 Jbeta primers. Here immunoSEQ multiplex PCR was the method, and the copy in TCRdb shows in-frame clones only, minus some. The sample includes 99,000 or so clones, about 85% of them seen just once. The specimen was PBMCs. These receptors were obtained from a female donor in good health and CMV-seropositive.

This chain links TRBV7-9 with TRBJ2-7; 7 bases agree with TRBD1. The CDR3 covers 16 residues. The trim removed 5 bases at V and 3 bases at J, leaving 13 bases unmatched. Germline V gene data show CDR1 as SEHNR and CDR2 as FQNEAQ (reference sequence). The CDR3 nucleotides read TGTGCCAGCAGCCCCGTACAGGGGACCTCTCACTACGAGCAGTACTTC. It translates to CASSPVQGTSHYEQYF.

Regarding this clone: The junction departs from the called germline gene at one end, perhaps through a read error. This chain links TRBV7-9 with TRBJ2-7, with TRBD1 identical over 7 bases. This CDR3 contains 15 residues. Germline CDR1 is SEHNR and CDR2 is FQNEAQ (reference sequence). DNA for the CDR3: TGTTCCAGCAGCTTACAGTCCCAGGGGGACTACGAGCAGTACTTC. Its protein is CSSSLQSQGDYEQYF.

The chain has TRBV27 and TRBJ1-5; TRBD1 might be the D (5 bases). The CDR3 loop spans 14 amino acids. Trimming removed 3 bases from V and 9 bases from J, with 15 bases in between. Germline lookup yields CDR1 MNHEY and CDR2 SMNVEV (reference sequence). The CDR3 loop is CASSFGGLFAPQHF. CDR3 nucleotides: TGTGCCAGCAGTTTCGGGGGTCTCTTCGCGCCCCAGCATTTT.

The DNA of the CDR3 is TGTGCCAGCAGTAGACAGAGCTTTAATGAAAAACTGTTTTTT. Its translation is CASSRQSFNEKLFF. The chain has TRBV6-6 and TRBJ1-4; D is possibly TRBD1 (5 bases). Germline V gene data show CDR1 as MNHNY and CDR2 as SVGAGI (reference sequence). The germline V and J ends were trimmed by 5 bases and 4 bases, with 11 bases remaining between them. The CDR3 spans 14 residues.

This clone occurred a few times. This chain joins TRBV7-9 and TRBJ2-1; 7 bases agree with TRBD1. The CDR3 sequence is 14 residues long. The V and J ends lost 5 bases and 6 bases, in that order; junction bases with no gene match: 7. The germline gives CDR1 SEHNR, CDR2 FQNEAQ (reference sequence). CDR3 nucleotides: TGTGCCAGCAGCACCTCAACAGGGGCCAATGAGCAGTTCTTC. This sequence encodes CASSTSTGANEQFF.

The DNA of the CDR3 is TGTGCCAGCAGTCTCCACCGACAGCTTTCTTATGGCTACACCTTC. Its protein product is CASSLHRQLSYGYTF. The V gene is TRBV27, the J gene TRBJ1-2; a weak D match, TRBD1 (5 bases). CDR3 length: 15 amino acids. The germline CDR1 and CDR2 sequences are MNHEY and SMNVEV (reference sequence). V lost 5 bases and J lost 5, with 18 bases in between.

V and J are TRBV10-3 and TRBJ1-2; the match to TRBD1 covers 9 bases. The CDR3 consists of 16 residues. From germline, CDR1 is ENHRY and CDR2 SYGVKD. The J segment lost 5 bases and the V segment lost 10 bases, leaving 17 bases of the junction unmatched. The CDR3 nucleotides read TGTGCCACCGTCGGGACAGGGACAAGGCGGGGGTATGGCTACACCTTC. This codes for CATVGTGTRRGYGYTF.

CDR3 loop: CASSYGREVQTEAFF. For the CDR3, the DNA is TGTGCCAGCAGTTACGGACGGGAGGTACAGACTGAAGCTTTCTTT. The J gene is TRBJ1-1, the V gene TRBV6-6; unclear D gene. V lost 2 bases, J lost 5 bases, and 15 bases lay in between. This CDR3 is built from 15 residues. CDR1 and CDR2 (germline): MNHNY, SVGAGI (reference sequence).